These T cell receptor beta chains were read from a single sample in a study of blood T cell repertoires in COVID-19. The data were produced by immunoSEQ multiplex PCR, yet TCRdb's version contains in-frame clones alone and is incomplete. The sample consists of roughly 330,000 clones, around 87% of them appearing once. Sequenced: PBMCs or T cells enriched from blood (not recorded which). These receptors came from a woman in her 30s who had recovered from COVID-19. CDR3s include the opening cysteine and the closing phenylalanine or tryptophan. A D gene is named only where the DNA matches it firmly. Part of the rows lack a size; the others show once, few, many or a class for expanded clones.

size,J,D,V,DNA,CDR3
once,TRBJ1-1,-,TRBV28,TGTGCCAGCAGTTTGAACAGGCCCCAAATGAACACTGAAGCTTTCTTT,CASSLNRPQMNTEAFF
-,TRBJ1-5,TRBD1,TRBV27,TGTGCCATCGGGACAGGGGGAAATCAGCCCCAGCATTTT,CAIGTGGNQPQHF
-,TRBJ2-7,-,TRBV11-2,TGTGCCAGCAGCTCGCCGGGAGAGGGGCCCCCCTACGAGCAGTACTTC,CASSSPGEGPPYEQYF
-,TRBJ2-5,-,TRBV5-1,TGCGCCAGCAGCTTGCAACAAGAGACCCAGTACTTC,CASSLQQETQYF
-,TRBJ1-2,-,TRBV5-5,TGTGCCAGCAGGATCACCGGGGGTTCGCTTGGCTACACCTTC,CASRITGGSLGYTF
-,TRBJ2-3,-,TRBV5-1,TGCGCCACCCAGCTTCGACAGGATTCGACAGATACGCAGTATTTT,CATQLRQDSTDTQYF
-,TRBJ1-1,-,TRBV19,TGTGCCAGTAGTAGTGGGCGCGGGACTGAAGCTTTCTTT,CASSSGRGTEAFF
-,TRBJ1-3,-,TRBV2,TGTGCCAGCAGCCCTGAGCTAGGAGCTGGAAACACCATATATTTT,CASSPELGAGNTIYF
-,TRBJ1-1,-,TRBV6-5,TGTGCCAGCAGTTACTCGTTAGTGAACACTGAAGCTTTCTTT,CASSYSLVNTEAFF
-,TRBJ1-6,-,TRBV5-4,TGTGCCAGCAGCCTGACAGTTTATAATTCACCCCTCCACTTT,CASSLTVYNSPLHF
-,TRBJ1-5,TRBD1,TRBV4-2,TGTGCCAGCAGCCAAGACACTCCGGGACAGGGGGAGGCCAGGCATCAGCCCCAGCATTTT,CASSQDTPGQGEARHQPQHF
-,TRBJ2-7,TRBD1,TRBV28,TGTGCCAGCAGACAAGATCGGACAGGGGGCGAGCAGTACTTC,CASRQDRTGGEQYF
-,TRBJ1-1,-,TRBV12-5,TGTGCTAGTGGTTTGCCCGGGTCAGCTTGGAACACTGAAGCTTTCTTT,CASGLPGSAWNTEAFF
-,TRBJ1-2,TRBD1,TRBV24-1,TGTGCCACCAGTGATTCAGGGGGGTCTAACTATGGCTACACCTTC,CATSDSGGSNYGYTF
-,TRBJ1-4,-,TRBV5-5,TGTGCCAGCAGTTCAGTCCCAACTAATGAAAAACTGTTTTTT,CASSSVPTNEKLFF